Described below is a single T cell receptor beta chain sequence and its context. CDR3 length equals 15 residues. Germline V CDR1 and CDR2: MNHEY, SVGAGI. Unmatched junction bases numbered 4, after V lost 0 bases and J lost 3 bases. Assay: immunoSEQ multiplex PCR; the TCRdb copy retains only in-frame clones and omits some. The sample lists about 140,000 clones, around 90% occurring once. This sample was included in a study of CD4+ T cells in melanoma. This chain uses TRBV6-5 with TRBJ2-7; 8 bases are shared with TRBD1. The sequence derives from a human donor with melanoma. The CDR3 is CASSYSDRGSYEQYF. In DNA, the CDR3 is TGTGCCAGCAGTTACTCAGACAGGGGTAGCTACGAGCAGTACTTC.